This T cell receptor beta chain was sequenced for a study of T cell responses to AZD1222 COVID-19 vaccine. Study conclusions and caveats: The repertoires were collected only after the peak T cell response. Spike was spanned by vaccine-associated CD4 TCRs, with dominance at 160-218 and 743-854. Close to half of spike-specific TCRs reportedly recognize unmutated variant regions.

The CDR3 loop spans 15 amino acids. The junction had 10 bases not matched to a gene; V was cut back by 4 bases and J by 4 bases. Per the germline V gene, CDR1 is SGHAT and CDR2 is FQNNGV. Worth noting for this clone: Its specificity is unknown.

Sequenced by immunoSEQ multiplex PCR; TCRdb stores in-frame clones only, minus some. The sample comprises over 50,000 clones, about four fifths of which are singletons, and over 20% rests with the top ten. Both about-4-week and about-12-week second-dose recipients were combined. Sequencing used peripheral blood, obtained 28 days after the second AZD1222 dose. The chain carries TRBV11-2 and TRBJ2-7; 7 bases are a match to TRBD1. This sequence was found in an adult who received the AZD1222 COVID-19 vaccine. CDR3 sequence (DNA): TGTGCCAGCAGCTCAGACAGGGCTGGGCGATACGAGCAGTACTTC. Amino acid sequence: CASSSDRAGRYEQYF.